This note documents a single T cell receptor beta chain sequence. This clonotype appeared a few times. The antigen it recognizes is unknown. Qualities for individual bases were not recorded, and no much larger clone is one base off. This sample is part of a study of T-cell memory formation after mild COVID-19 (dated by TCRdb to 2020 to 2023). For the wider study: TCR sequence clusters from the two donors were found to be largely donor specific. The cohort comprised two young, previously healthy adult volunteers, one female and one male. T-cell clones expanding and contracting after mild COVID-19 in a couple of donors were tracked by longitudinal TCRalpha and TCRbeta repertoire sequencing. General conclusions and limits of the study: From day 15 to 85, contracting clones showed balanced CD4/CD8 phenotypes, whereas a second wave of clones that expanded from day 15 to 37 leaned towards CD4+. The study included only a couple of mild cases, and larger cohorts that include severe cases with pre-infection samples were judged to be necessary. The detection of some responding clones in pre-infection memory suggests that pre-existing cross-reactive memory T cells joined the SARS-CoV-2 response. Contracting CD4+ clones appeared mostly in the CM and EM memory subsets, whereas CD8+ clones were enriched in EMRA. Whether the second-wave clones peaking on day 37 were SARS-CoV-2 specific was not confirmed.

CDR1 and CDR2, looked up from the germline V gene (reference sequence), are LNHNV and YYDKDF. Taken from cysteine to phenylalanine, the CDR3 has 16 residues. Kept here is only the CDR3 DNA, which spans 48 bases and is read in frame from base 1. Compared with germline, V lacks 4 bases and J lacks 8 bases; bases without a gene match: 14. Sequenced using an Illumina NovaSeq 6000. Using 5'RACE with constant-segment primers, TCRalpha and TCRbeta cDNA libraries were constructed, with sample barcodes and unique molecular identifiers added in the process. Trizol reagent was used to extract RNA from every sample. The libraries were amplified in two PCR steps, and the second step added a second sample barcode and Illumina TruSeq adapters. Sequencing of libraries was performed on an Illumina NovaSeq with 2 x 150 bp paired-end reads. Processing in the source paper ran as follows. The reads were demultiplexed and collapsed into UMI-guided consensus sequences using migec v1.2.7. With mixcr v2.1.11, UMI consensuses were aligned to TRA and TRB V and J templates and assembled into clonotypes. Expanded or contracted clonotypes were those called significant by both edgeR and NoisET, with noise models trained on biological replicates. For edgeR calls, the cutoffs were a false discovery rate-adjusted p below 0.01 and a log2 fold-change threshold of 1. As an exploratory analysis of dynamics, max-normalized trajectories of the 1000 most abundant clonotypes were examined with PCA combined with hierarchical clustering. Separately sequenced CD4+ and CD8+ repertoires were used to assign a CD4 or CD8 phenotype to each responding clone. Clones were called with MiXCR by TCRdb after fastp trimmed the public reads at Q25, and only in-frame beta chains were retained. Here each entry gathers all rows of one CDR3 protein and keeps the most common genes and DNA. These V and J calls derive from TCRdb rather than the authors' analysis. The sample contains over 130,000 distinct CDR3 sequences, 11% to 15% of them found a single time. The ten largest make up around 27% of the sample.

PBMCs were isolated by Ficoll-Paque density gradient centrifugation. Source material: PBMCs or a T cell subset sorted from them (not recorded which). The chain was built from TRBV15 and TRBJ1-2, with 9 bases matching TRBD1. The receptor comes from an adult woman who had mild COVID-19 (a few samples of this study predate the infection). The sample titles of this study are shuffled in the database, so cell type and time point are left out; the donor was told from shared clones. The nucleotide sequence reads as follows: TGTGCCACCAGCATGAGGGACAGGGACCCGCCGGAAGGCTACACCTTC. This is translated as CATSMRDRDPPEGYTF.